These T cell receptor beta chains were read from a single sample in a study of T cell responses to AZD1222 COVID-19 vaccine. Assay: immunoSEQ multiplex PCR; the TCRdb copy retains only in-frame clones and omits some. The table includes some 120,000 clones, roughly nine tenths detected once. The sequences come from peripheral blood, collected on day 0 of AZD1222 vaccination. These receptors were collected from an adult in good health. CDR3s include the opening cysteine and the closing phenylalanine or tryptophan. D genes are given only for firm matches. Where a row states a size, it is once, few, many or the class of an expanded clone; other rows omit it.

clone_size j_call v_call d_call cdr3_nt cdr3_aa
NA TRBJ2-5 TRBV6-6 NA TGTGCCAGCAGTTACCGGGACGGCCAAGAGACCCAGTACTTC CASSYRDGQETQYF
NA TRBJ1-2 TRBV3-1/TRBV3-2 NA TGTGCCAGTCGCCCCCGGGGGACTAACTATGGCTACACCTTC CASRPRGTNYGYTF
NA TRBJ1-2 TRBV12-5 TRBD1 TGTGCTAGTGGCCGTAACCCGACAGGGGCCTATGGCTACACCTTC CASGRNPTGAYGYTF
NA TRBJ1-4 TRBV18 NA TGTGCCAGCTCAGGGACACTTAATGAAAAACTGTTTTTT CASSGTLNEKLFF
NA TRBJ2-7 TRBV13 NA TGTGCCAGCAGCTTACGCAGGGGTGGCGAGCAGTACTTC CASSLRRGGEQYF
NA TRBJ2-1 TRBV19 NA TGTGCCAGTAGTTCCCTTTTCTGGCAGTTCTTC CASSSLFWQFF
NA TRBJ2-2 TRBV21-1 NA TGTGCCAGCAGCCCCCGGACAGGGCCTACCGGGGAGCTGTTTTTT CASSPRTGPTGELFF
NA TRBJ1-3 TRBV5-1 TRBD1 TGCGCCAGCAGCACCGACGGGACAGGGGGAAACACCATATATTTT CASSTDGTGGNTIYF
NA TRBJ2-2 TRBV11-2 NA TGTGCCAGCAGCAAAACAGCGAACACCGGGGAGCTGTTTTTT CASSKTANTGELFF
NA TRBJ2-2 TRBV2 NA TGTGCCAGCACGGTGACGGGGAGTGGTATTACCGGGGAGCTGTTTTTT CASTVTGSGITGELFF
NA TRBJ2-7 TRBV5-8 NA TGTGCCAGCAGCTTGGGATACTCCTACGAGCAGTACTTC CASSLGYSYEQYF
NA TRBJ1-6 TRBV7-2 TRBD1 TGTGCCAGCAGCTTGGGACAGGTCGGGAGTTCACCCCTCCACTTT CASSLGQVGSSPLHF
NA TRBJ1-2 TRBV19 NA TGTGCCAGTAGTTCGGGTCTGGCAGGCTACACCTTC CASSSGLAGYTF
NA TRBJ1-5 TRBV30 TRBD1 TGTGCCTGGGAGACAGGGGATCAGCCCCAGCATTTT CAWETGDQPQHF
NA TRBJ1-3 TRBV5-1 NA TGCGCCAGCAGCTTGGCCGGGGGAAACACCATATATTTT CASSLAGGNTIYF
NA TRBJ2-6 TRBV30 NA TGTGCCTGGAGTAAGGGACTTTCTGGGGCCAACGTCCTGACTTTC CAWSKGLSGANVLTF
NA TRBJ2-1 TRBV29-1 TRBD2 TGCAGCGTTCCCCCCGGGAGGTTGTACAATGAGCAGTTCTTC CSVPPGRLYNEQFF
NA TRBJ2-7 TRBV19 TRBD2 TGTGCCAGTAGTATCCTAGGGACTAGCGGTTACGAGCAGTACTTC CASSILGTSGYEQYF
NA TRBJ2-3 TRBV3-1/TRBV3-2 TRBD2 TGTGCCAGCAGCCAAGGGCGTAGACTGGCGGGGGGGTTCTTGGCGGATACGCAGTATTTT CASSQGRRLAGGFLADTQYF
NA TRBJ2-1 TRBV4-1 TRBD2 TGCGCCAGCAGCCAAGATATCCGACTAGCGGGCCCCAATGAGCAGTTCTTC CASSQDIRLAGPNEQFF
NA TRBJ2-7 TRBV27 NA TGTGCCAGCAGTCGGCACCAGAACTACGAGCAGTACTTC CASSRHQNYEQYF
NA TRBJ1-1 TRBV3-1/TRBV3-2 TRBD1 TGTGCCAGCAGCCCAGGACAGGGGGCGTTTACTGAAGCTTTCTTT CASSPGQGAFTEAFF
NA TRBJ2-2 TRBV30 TRBD1 TGTGCCTGGACTACAGGGGGAGGCACCGGGGAGCTGTTTTTT CAWTTGGGTGELFF
NA TRBJ1-1 TRBV7-9 NA TGTGCCAGCAGTTTGCAGGGTGCTGAAGCTTTCTTT CASSLQGAEAFF
NA TRBJ1-4 TRBV16 NA TGTGCCAGCAGCCCCTACCCCGGGGGTCTCGAAAAACTGTTTTTT CASSPYPGGLEKLFF
few TRBJ2-1 TRBV11-2 NA TGTGCCAGCAGCCGGGAAGGGGTAGGGTCAGGGTTTATGAATGAGCAGTTCTTC CASSREGVGSGFMNEQFF
NA TRBJ1-2 TRBV5-8 NA TGTGCCAGCAGCTTGGGATGGGGGCGCGGCTATGAGGAGAGGGGCTATGGCTACACCTTC CASSLGWGRGYEERGYGYTF
NA TRBJ1-3 TRBV7-8 NA TGTGCCAGCAGCGCCAGCCGGGGAGACTCTGGAAACACCATATATTTT CASSASRGDSGNTIYF
NA TRBJ2-3 TRBV2 NA TGTGCCACCCACCTGGGCGGGTCTAGCACAGATACGCAGTATTTT CATHLGGSSTDTQYF
NA TRBJ1-2 TRBV5-1 NA TGCGCCAGCAGCTTGTTGGTGAACTATGGCTACACCTTC CASSLLVNYGYTF
NA TRBJ1-1 TRBV5-1 NA TGCGCCAGCGGCCAGGGGCCGCTTCCCACTGAAGCTTTCTTT CASGQGPLPTEAFF
NA TRBJ2-1 TRBV4-3 TRBD2 TGCGCCAGCAGCCAAGAGGCGGGAGTAGGTAATGAGCAGTTCTTC CASSQEAGVGNEQFF
once TRBJ2-7 TRBV4-2 NA TGTGCCAGCAAGGGGGGCGGGGATTACGAGCAGTACTTC CASKGGGDYEQYF
NA TRBJ2-7 TRBV6-2/TRBV6-3 NA TGTGCCAGCAGCCCAGTCTACGAGCAGTACTTC CASSPVYEQYF
NA TRBJ2-5 TRBV7-9 NA TGTGCCAGCAGCTTAGTGGGTGAGACCCAGTACTTC CASSLVGETQYF
NA TRBJ2-3 TRBV23-1 TRBD2 TGCGCCAGCAGTCAACGGCAACTAGCGGGAGACACAGATACGCAGTATTTT CASSQRQLAGDTDTQYF
NA TRBJ1-6 TRBV6-5 NA TGTGCCAGCAGGAGATCAGGATCTAATTCACCCCTCCACTTT CASRRSGSNSPLHF
NA TRBJ2-1 TRBV14 TRBD2 TGTGCCAGCAGCCAAGATCCGCGACTAGCGGGGGGGCGAATCTACAATGAGCAGTTCTTC CASSQDPRLAGGRIYNEQFF
NA TRBJ2-1 TRBV9 NA TGTGCCAGCAGTAATCCTAGTAGGGGGGAGCAGTTCTTC CASSNPSRGEQFF
once TRBJ2-6 TRBV18 NA TGTGCCAGCTCCCCCTCTGGGGCCAACGTCCTGACTTTC CASSPSGANVLTF
NA TRBJ1-2 TRBV2 NA TGTGCCAGCAGTCCCCGGGAGGAGGGATTTGATGGCTACACCTTC CASSPREEGFDGYTF
NA TRBJ2-1 TRBV4-2 TRBD2 TGTGCCAGCAGCCAGACTAGCGGGGGGGCCAACAATGAGCAGTTCTTC CASSQTSGGANNEQFF